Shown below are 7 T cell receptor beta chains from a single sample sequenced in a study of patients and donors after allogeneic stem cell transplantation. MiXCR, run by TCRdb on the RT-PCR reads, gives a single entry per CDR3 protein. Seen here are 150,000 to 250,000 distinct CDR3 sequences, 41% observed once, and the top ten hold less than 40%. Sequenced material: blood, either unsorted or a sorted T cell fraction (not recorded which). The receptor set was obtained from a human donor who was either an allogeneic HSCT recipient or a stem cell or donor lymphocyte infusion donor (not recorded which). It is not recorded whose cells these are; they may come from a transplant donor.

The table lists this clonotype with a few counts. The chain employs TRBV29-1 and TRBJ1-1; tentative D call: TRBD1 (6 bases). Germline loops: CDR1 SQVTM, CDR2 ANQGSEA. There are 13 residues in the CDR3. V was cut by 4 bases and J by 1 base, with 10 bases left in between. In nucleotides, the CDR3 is TGCAGCGTTGGGACAGACAAGAACACTGAAGCTTTCTTT. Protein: CSVGTDKNTEAFF.

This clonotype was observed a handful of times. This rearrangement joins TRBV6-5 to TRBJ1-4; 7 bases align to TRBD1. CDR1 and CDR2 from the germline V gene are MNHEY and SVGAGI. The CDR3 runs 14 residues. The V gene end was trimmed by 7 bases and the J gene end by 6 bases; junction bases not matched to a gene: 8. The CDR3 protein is CASIPTGAYEKLFF. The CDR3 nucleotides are TGTGCCAGCATACCAACAGGGGCGTATGAAAAACTGTTTTTT.

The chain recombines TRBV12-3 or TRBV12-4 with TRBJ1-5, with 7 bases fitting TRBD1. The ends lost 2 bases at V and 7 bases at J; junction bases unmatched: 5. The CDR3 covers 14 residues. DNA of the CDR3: TGTGCCAGCAGTTTAACGACAGGGTACCAGCCCCAGCATTTT. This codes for CASSLTTGYQPQHF.

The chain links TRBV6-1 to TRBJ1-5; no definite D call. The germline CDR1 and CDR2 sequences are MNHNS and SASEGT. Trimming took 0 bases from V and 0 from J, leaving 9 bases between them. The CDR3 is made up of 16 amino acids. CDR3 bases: TGTGCCAGCAGTGAAGCGGAGTGGGTTAGCAATCAGCCCCAGCATTTT. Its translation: CASSEAEWVSNQPQHF.

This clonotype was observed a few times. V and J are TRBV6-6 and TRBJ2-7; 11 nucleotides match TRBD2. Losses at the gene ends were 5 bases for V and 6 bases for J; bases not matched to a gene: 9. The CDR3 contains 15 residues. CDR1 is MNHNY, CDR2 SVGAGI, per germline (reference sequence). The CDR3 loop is CASSPLAGGPSEQYF. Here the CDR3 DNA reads TGTGCCAGCAGTCCCTTAGCGGGAGGGCCCTCCGAGCAGTACTTC.

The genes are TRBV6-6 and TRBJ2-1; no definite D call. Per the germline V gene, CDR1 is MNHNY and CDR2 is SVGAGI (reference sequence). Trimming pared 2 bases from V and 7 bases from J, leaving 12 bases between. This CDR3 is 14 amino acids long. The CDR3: CASSYRLEINEQFF. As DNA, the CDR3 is TGTGCCAGCAGTTACCGTCTAGAAATAAATGAGCAGTTCTTC.

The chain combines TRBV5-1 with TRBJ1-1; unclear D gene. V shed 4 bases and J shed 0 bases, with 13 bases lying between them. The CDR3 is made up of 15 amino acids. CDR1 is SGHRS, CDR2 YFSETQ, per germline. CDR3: CASSRYGRMNTEAFF. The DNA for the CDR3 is TGCGCCAGCAGCCGCTACGGACGTATGAACACTGAAGCTTTCTTT.